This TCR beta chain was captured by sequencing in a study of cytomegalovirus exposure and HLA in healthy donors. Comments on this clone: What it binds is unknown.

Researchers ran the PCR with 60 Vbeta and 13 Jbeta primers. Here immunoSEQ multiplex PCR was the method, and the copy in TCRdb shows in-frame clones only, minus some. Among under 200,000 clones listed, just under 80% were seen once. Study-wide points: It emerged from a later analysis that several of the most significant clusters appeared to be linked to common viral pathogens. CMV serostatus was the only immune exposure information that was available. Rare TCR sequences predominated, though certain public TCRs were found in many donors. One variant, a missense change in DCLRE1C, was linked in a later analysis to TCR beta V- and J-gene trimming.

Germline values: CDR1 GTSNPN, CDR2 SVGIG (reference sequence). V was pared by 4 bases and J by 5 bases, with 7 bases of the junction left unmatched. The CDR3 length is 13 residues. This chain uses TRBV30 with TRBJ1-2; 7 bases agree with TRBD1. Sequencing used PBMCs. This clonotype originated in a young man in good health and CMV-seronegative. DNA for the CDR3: TGTGCCTGGAAAGAGGGGGCCTGGTATGGCTACACCTTC. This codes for CAWKEGAWYGYTF.